The 32 T cell receptor beta chains in this list originate from one sample, sequenced in a study of long-term antiretroviral therapy in people with HIV. Researchers ran immunoSEQ v3.0 at survey level. Here immunoSEQ multiplex PCR was the method, and the copy in TCRdb shows in-frame clones only, minus some. The data contain fewer than 25,000 clones, about nine tenths of them singletons. Source: unsorted PBMCs, taken 1.8 years before starting antiretroviral therapy. Receptors originate from a woman between 25 and 40 years old with HIV.

The chain recombines TRBV14 with TRBJ2-5; no clear D. Trimming shortened V by 0 bases and J by 1 base, and 12 bases separated the two germline ends. This CDR3 spans 16 amino acids. Germline V lookup: CDR1 SGHDN, CDR2 FVKESK. The CDR3 DNA sequence: TGTGCCAGCAGCCAAGATTTAAAGGGCCCCCAAGAGACCCAGTACTTC. Its translation: CASSQDLKGPQETQYF.

This clone was seen only once. The J gene is TRBJ2-2, the V gene TRBV10-3; TRBD2 might be the D (5 bases). The V gene's germline CDR1 is ENHRY and CDR2 SYGVKD. V was clipped by 10 bases and J by 2 bases, with 11 bases between them. This CDR3 has 13 residues. CDR3 sequence: CARGDPNTGELFF. The DNA of the CDR3 is TGTGCCAGGGGAGATCCTAACACCGGGGAGCTGTTTTTT.

V usage is TRBV29-1 and J usage is TRBJ1-3; perhaps TRBD1 as D (5 bases). V was shortened by 2 bases and J by 3 bases, with 14 bases between the two germline ends. CDR1 and CDR2 (germline): SQVTM, ANQGSEA. This CDR3 has 15 amino acids. CDR3 loop: CSVESLAGYGNTIYF. The DNA of the CDR3 is TGCAGCGTTGAAAGCCTGGCAGGGTATGGAAACACCATATATTTT.

The chain couples TRBV5-1 to TRBJ1-1, with TRBD1 matching over 8 bases. The CDR3 runs to 16 residues. V gave up 4 bases and J gave up 3 bases; unmatched junction bases: 11. CDR1 is SGHRS, CDR2 YFSETQ, per germline. The CDR3 DNA reads TGCGCCAGCAGCGCCAGGACAGGGTTGGGGGACACTGAAGCTTTCTTT. Translated, it gives CASSARTGLGDTEAFF. The full variable domain, rest sourced from reference TRBV5-1 and TRBJ1-1, is KAGVTQTPRYLIKTRGQQVTLSCSPISGHRSVSWYQQTPGQGLQFLFEYFSETQRNKGNFPGRFSGRQFSNSRSEMNVSTLELGDSALYLCASSARTGLGDTEAFFGQGTRLTVV.

This chain links TRBV5-1 with TRBJ2-1; 12 positions agree with TRBD2. The CDR3 runs 16 residues. Germline V gene lookup returns CDR1 SGHRS and CDR2 YFSETQ. The ends lost 1 base at V and 5 bases at J; junction bases unmatched: 4. The CDR3 sequence: CASSLSSGGANNEQFF. For the CDR3, the DNA is TGCGCCAGCAGCTTGTCTAGCGGGGGGGCCAACAATGAGCAGTTCTTC.

The chain joins TRBV7-8 to TRBJ2-1; D is unclear. The CDR3 extends over 13 amino acids. The V gene's germline CDR1 is SGHVS and CDR2 FQNEAQ. The V gene lost 1 base and the J gene lost 10 bases, with 11 bases spanning the gap. For the CDR3, the DNA is TGTGCCAGCAGCTTAGGGTCCTTCCGGGAGCAGTTCTTC. This gives the protein CASSLGSFREQFF.

This clone was found once. The chain couples TRBV27 to TRBJ1-5, with 8 bases lining up with TRBD1. Germline lookup yields CDR1 MNHEY and CDR2 SMNVEV (reference sequence). This CDR3 spans 16 amino acids. The trim removed 6 bases at V and 0 bases at J, leaving 7 bases unmatched. The CDR3, as DNA: TGTGCCAGCAGGCGAGGACAGGGAGCTAGCAATCAGCCCCAGCATTTT. Translating it yields CASRRGQGASNQPQHF.

The V call is TRBV11-2, the J call TRBJ2-1; 12 positions agree with TRBD2. Trimming took 2 bases from V and 6 from J; bases not matched to a gene: 8. The germline V gene has CDR1 SGHAT and CDR2 FQNNGV. The CDR3 sequence is 17 residues long. CDR3 region: CASSLTLAGGIRNEQFF. In DNA, the CDR3 is TGTGCCAGCAGCTTAACTCTAGCGGGGGGGATCCGCAATGAGCAGTTCTTC.

The rearrangement links TRBV19 to TRBJ2-5; D may be TRBD1 (7 bases). The germline V and J ends were trimmed by 6 bases and 2 bases, with 13 bases remaining between them. The CDR3 is 14 amino acids. Germline V gene lookup returns CDR1 LNHDA and CDR2 SQIVND (reference sequence). Here the CDR3 reads CASSAGQKQETQYF. The DNA of the CDR3 is TGTGCCAGTAGCGCGGGACAGAAGCAAGAGACCCAGTACTTC.

The V call is TRBV7-6, the J call TRBJ2-1; TRBD2 might be the D (5 bases). This CDR3 is built from 12 residues. The V end was cut by 4 bases, the J end by 8 bases, with 9 bases between. The germline V gene has CDR1 SGHVS and CDR2 FNYEAQ. The CDR3 here is CASSSLGDEQFF. CDR3 DNA: TGTGCCAGCAGCTCCCTCGGGGATGAGCAGTTCTTC.

The rearrangement uses TRBV6-6 and TRBJ2-2; tentative D call: TRBD1 (5 bases). V dropped 4 bases and J dropped 1 base, with 7 bases sitting between them. Germline V gene data show CDR1 as MNHNY and CDR2 as SVGAGI (reference sequence). The CDR3 contains 14 residues. In DNA, the CDR3 is TGTGCCAGCAGTTTTGGACAGAACACCGGGGAGCTGTTTTTT. It yields the protein CASSFGQNTGELFF.

The count of this clone is one. The chain joins TRBV7-2 to TRBJ2-7, with D possibly called TRBD1 or TRBD2 (5 bases each). CDR1 is SGHTA, CDR2 FQGNSA, per germline. The V end lost 4 bases, the J end lost 4 bases, and 11 bases lay between the germline ends. The CDR3 is 13 amino acids. The chain's CDR3 is CASSSTWGYEQYV. Here the CDR3 DNA reads TGTGCCAGCAGCTCGACTTGGGGGTACGAGCAGTACGTC.

This chain links TRBV5-1 with TRBJ2-1; 14 positions match TRBD2. With V trimmed by 7 bases and J by 9 bases, 6 bases remained unmatched. Germline CDR1 is SGHRS and CDR2 is YFSETQ. There are 14 residues in the CDR3. In nucleotides, the CDR3 is TGCGCCAGCGGCCCGGGACTAGCGGGGGTTGAGCAGTTCTTC. Translated, it gives CASGPGLAGVEQFF. The whole variable domain, remainder taken from reference TRBV5-1 and TRBJ2-1, is KAGVTQTPRYLIKTRGQQVTLSCSPISGHRSVSWYQQTPGQGLQFLFEYFSETQRNKGNFPGRFSGRQFSNSRSEMNVSTLELGDSALYLCASGPGLAGVEQFFGPGTRLTVL.

The CDR3 DNA is TGTGCCACCATGGGGACCAACCCAACGGTGGGCCAAGAGACCCAGTACTTC. It codes for CATMGTNPTVGQETQYF. The V call is TRBV15, the J call TRBJ2-5; the D call may be TRBD1 or TRBD2 (5 bases each). Trimming took off 7 bases at V and 1 base at J, with 22 bases between the two ends. CDR3 size: 17 residues. Germline-derived CDR1 and CDR2 are LNHNV and YYDKDF (reference sequence).

V and J are TRBV25-1 and TRBJ1-2; maybe TRBD1 (6 bases). Germline V gives CDR1 MGHDK, CDR2 SYGVNS. The ends were cut back, 1 base at V and 8 bases at J, with 17 bases in the middle. The CDR3 covers 15 residues. DNA of the CDR3: TGTGCCAGCAGTGAATTTCAGGGGCCCGTCGGAGGCTACACCTTC. Protein sequence: CASSEFQGPVGGYTF.

This chain connects TRBV10-3 to TRBJ1-2; possible D gene TRBD1, 6 bases. The V gene lost 6 bases and the J gene lost 2 bases, with 7 bases spanning the gap. This CDR3 is built from 12 residues. Germline V gene data show CDR1 as ENHRY and CDR2 as SYGVKD. The CDR3 here is CAIRGQNYGYTF. The CDR3 DNA reads as TGTGCCATCAGAGGACAGAACTATGGCTACACCTTC.

This clone was observed once. V gene TRBV15 combines with J gene TRBJ2-5; D may be TRBD1 (6 bases). CDR1 and CDR2 (germline): LNHNV, YYDKDF (reference sequence). This CDR3 has 15 amino acids. Deletions cut 2 bases from V and 4 bases from J, with 14 bases between. The CDR3 region is CATSRPRDTTETQYF. In nucleotides, the CDR3 is TGTGCCACCAGCAGACCGAGGGACACAACAGAGACCCAGTACTTC.

The J gene is TRBJ1-1, the V gene TRBV5-1; tentatively, D is TRBD1 (6 bases). The V end was cut by 2 bases, the J end by 5 bases, with 16 bases between. There are 15 residues in the CDR3. Germline loops: CDR1 SGHRS, CDR2 YFSETQ. DNA of the CDR3: TGCGCCAGCAGCTTACCGCTAGACACAGGGACTGAAGCTTTCTTT. Its protein is CASSLPLDTGTEAFF.

The chain combines TRBV6-1 with TRBJ2-1; weak D call: TRBD2 (6 bases). Trimming pared 4 bases from V and 5 bases from J, leaving 15 bases between. Germline V gene sequence: CDR1 MNHNS, CDR2 SASEGT. The CDR3 loop spans 15 amino acids. In nucleotides, the CDR3 is TGTGCCAGCAGTGGATTATCTAGCGTAAACAATGAGCAGTTCTTC. Translation gives CASSGLSSVNNEQFF.

There are a few counts of this clone. The chain combines TRBV7-8 with TRBJ2-1; 7 bases match TRBD1. Germline lookup yields CDR1 SGHVS and CDR2 FQNEAQ. Losses at the gene ends were 5 bases for V and 2 bases for J; bases not matched to a gene: 9. The CDR3 runs 16 residues. CDR3 residues: CASSPNPRGPYNEQFF. The DNA for the CDR3 is TGTGCCAGCAGCCCTAACCCGAGGGGGCCCTACAATGAGCAGTTCTTC.

The chain recombines TRBV5-8 with TRBJ1-5; a possible D gene is TRBD1 (6 bases). The CDR3 length is 15 residues. Germline CDR1 and CDR2: SGHTS and YDEGEE. Trimming stripped 0 bases from V and 7 bases from J, with 14 bases between. Here the CDR3 reads CASSLEGGRWQPQHF. CDR3 bases: TGTGCCAGCAGCTTGGAAGGGGGGCGTTGGCAGCCCCAGCATTTT.

The V gene is TRBV4-1, the J gene TRBJ1-4; perhaps TRBD1 as D (5 bases). This CDR3 has 16 amino acids. Germline V gene data show CDR1 as MGHRA and CDR2 as YSYEKL. V was trimmed by 1 base and J by 4 bases, leaving 13 bases between them. This chain's CDR3 is CASSQGRGERNEKLFF. In DNA form, the CDR3 reads TGCGCCAGCAGCCAAGGTCGAGGGGAGCGTAATGAAAAACTGTTTTTT.

This chain uses TRBV2 with TRBJ1-2; D might be TRBD1 (6 bases). V lost 8 bases and J lost 1, with 14 bases in between. This CDR3 has 14 residues. The germline V gene has CDR1 SNHLY and CDR2 FYNNEI. The CDR3 region has the DNA TGTGCCAGCGGGGAGGCAGGGGTTAACTATGGCTACACCTTC. The encoded protein is CASGEAGVNYGYTF.

CDR3 region: CASSIGRSLNGNTEAFF. Written as DNA, the CDR3 is TGTGCCAGTAGTATAGGTAGGTCGTTAAATGGGAACACTGAAGCTTTCTTT. V usage is TRBV19 and J usage is TRBJ1-1; the D is unclear. V was clipped by 1 base and J by 1 base, with 16 bases between them. The CDR3 runs 17 residues. Germline V gives CDR1 LNHDA, CDR2 SQIVND (reference sequence).

The chain couples TRBV20-1 to TRBJ2-1; D gene ambiguous. Trimming pared 3 bases from V and 6 bases from J, leaving 6 bases between. The CDR3 has 11 amino acids. Germline V gene data show CDR1 as DFQATT and CDR2 as SNEGSKA (reference sequence). Here the CDR3 reads CSARIRNEQFF. Written as DNA, the CDR3 is TGCAGTGCTAGGATCCGCAATGAGCAGTTCTTC.

This rearrangement joins TRBV5-6 to TRBJ1-2; the match to TRBD1 covers 7 bases. Per the germline V gene, CDR1 is SGHDT and CDR2 is YYEEEE. CDR3 length equals 14 residues. V shed 4 bases and J 4 bases; nucleotides not matched to a gene: 7. CDR3 sequence: CASSRGQSSYGYTF. CDR3 sequence (DNA): TGTGCCAGCAGCCGGGGACAGTCTAGCTATGGCTACACCTTC.

V gene TRBV13 combines with J gene TRBJ2-2, with TRBD2 matching 7 bases. The CDR3 consists of 19 residues. The germline V gene encodes CDR1 PRHDT and CDR2 FYEKMQ (reference sequence). Losses at the gene ends were 0 bases for V and 3 bases for J; bases not matched to a gene: 13. The CDR3 nucleotides read TGTGCCAGCAGCTTAGGGGCACAACCGCGGGGGTCCCACACCGGGGAGCTGTTTTTT. This gives the protein CASSLGAQPRGSHTGELFF.

The chain employs TRBV11-1 and TRBJ2-7; 7 bases line up with TRBD1. J was trimmed by 1 base and V by 4 bases; bases with no gene match: 4. The CDR3 runs to 14 residues. Per the germline V gene, CDR1 is SGHAT and CDR2 is FQDESV (reference sequence). The CDR3 sequence is CASSSYRGSYEQYF. CDR3 nucleotides: TGTGCCAGCAGCTCGTACAGGGGATCCTACGAGCAGTACTTC.

The chain links TRBV5-1 to TRBJ1-1; possibly TRBD1 for D (6 bases). Germline CDR1 reads SGHRS; CDR2 reads YFSETQ. This CDR3 is built from 14 residues. V was shortened by 0 bases and J by 5 bases, with 11 bases between the two germline ends. CDR3 DNA: TGCGCCAGCAGCTTGGAACAGGGTTGGACTGAAGCTTTCTTT. Its translation: CASSLEQGWTEAFF.

This sequence joins TRBV11-2 and TRBJ2-5; 7 positions match TRBD2. Germline assignment: CDR1 SGHAT and CDR2 FQNNGV. CDR3 size: 16 residues. Trimming cost V 2 bases and J 4 bases; bases outside gene matches: 10. This chain's CDR3 is CASSLSGGRVRETQYF. CDR3 DNA: TGTGCCAGCAGCTTATCCGGGGGGAGGGTTAGAGAGACCCAGTACTTC.

The chain employs TRBV5-1 and TRBJ2-6, with D possibly called TRBD1 or TRBD2 (5 bases each). CDR1 and CDR2 (germline): SGHRS, YFSETQ. V lost 0 bases, J lost 2 bases, and 9 bases lay in between. There are 16 residues in the CDR3. Here the CDR3 DNA reads TGCGCCAGCAGCTTGGCCACGGGGCCTGGGGCCAACGTCCTGACTTTC. Protein sequence: CASSLATGPGANVLTF.

This clone was observed once. This chain joins TRBV30 and TRBJ1-4, with 7 bases matching TRBD1. The CDR3 length is 14 residues. Germline assignment: CDR1 GTSNPN and CDR2 SVGIG (reference sequence). Trimming took 1 base from V and 5 from J; bases not matched to a gene: 4. CDR3 nucleotides: TGTGCCTGGAGTGGGGACAGCTTGAATGAAAAACTGTTTTTT. Protein: CAWSGDSLNEKLFF.